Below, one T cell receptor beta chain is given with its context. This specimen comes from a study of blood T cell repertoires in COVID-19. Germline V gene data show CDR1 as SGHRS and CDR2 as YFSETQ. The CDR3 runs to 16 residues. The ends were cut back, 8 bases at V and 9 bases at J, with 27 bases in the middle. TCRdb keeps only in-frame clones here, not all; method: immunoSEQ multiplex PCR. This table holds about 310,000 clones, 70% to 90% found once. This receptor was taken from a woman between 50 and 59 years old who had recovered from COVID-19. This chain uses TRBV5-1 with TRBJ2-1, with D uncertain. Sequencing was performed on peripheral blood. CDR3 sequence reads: CARPPRENGVSGEQFF. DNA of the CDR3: TGCGCCAGGCCACCCCGCGAGAACGGAGTCTCGGGTGAGCAGTTCTTC.